A single sample is the source of the 23 T cell receptor beta chains below, sequenced in a study of blood T cell repertoires in COVID-19. This table comes from immunoSEQ multiplex PCR, and its TCRdb copy is limited to in-frame clones, with some not included. Here the sample spans about 57,000 clones, roughly 87% being singletons. Material for sequencing was peripheral blood. The receptor set was obtained from a woman in her sixties or seventies with acute or convalescent COVID-19.

The V gene is TRBV9, the J gene TRBJ1-4, with D uncertain. Germline V gene data show CDR1 as SGDLS and CDR2 as YYNGEE. Deletions cut 4 bases from V and 7 bases from J, with 20 bases between. The CDR3 totals 16 residues. The CDR3 spells CASSPDISSSSEKLFF. In DNA form, the CDR3 reads TGTGCCAGCAGCCCGGATATTTCGTCGTCTAGTGAAAAACTGTTTTTT.

The chain employs TRBV3-1 (or the pseudogene TRBV3-2) and TRBJ1-1, with 7 bases matching TRBD1. Germline lookup yields CDR1 LGHDT and CDR2 YNNKEL (reference sequence). This CDR3 spans 16 amino acids. V shed 3 bases, J shed 3 bases, and the junction held 10 bases outside the gene matches. The CDR3 region is CASSQRGQLQDTEAFF. The CDR3 nucleotides are TGTGCCAGCAGCCAGCGGGGACAGCTCCAAGACACTGAAGCTTTCTTT.

The chain has TRBV18 and TRBJ1-1; tentatively, D is TRBD1 (6 bases). Germline CDR1 and CDR2: KGHSH and LQKENI. CDR3 length: 16 amino acids. The V end was cut by 3 bases, the J end by 2 bases, with 16 bases between. Here the CDR3 reads CASSPLPRGRNTEAFF. For the CDR3, the DNA is TGTGCCAGCTCACCTCTTCCCAGGGGTAGAAACACTGAAGCTTTCTTT.

Here the CDR3 DNA reads TGTGCCAGTAGTATTGGCGGGACAGGGGGCGCGGAGTTCTTC. Residues: CASSIGGTGGAEFF. The chain joins TRBV19 to TRBJ2-1; 12 bases match TRBD1. CDR3 size: 14 residues. Germline-derived CDR1 and CDR2 are LNHDA and SQIVND (reference sequence). J was trimmed by 14 bases and V by 3 bases; bases with no gene match: 8.

This rearrangement joins TRBV7-2 to TRBJ2-3; TRBD2 aligns across 11 bases. The CDR3 is 17 amino acids. Trimming cost V 5 bases and J 4 bases; bases outside gene matches: 11. The germline V gene has CDR1 SGHTA and CDR2 FQGNSA. In DNA form, the CDR3 reads TGTGCCAGCAGCGCCCGAACTAGCGGGGGAGGGGCAGATACGCAGTATTTT. It encodes CASSARTSGGGADTQYF.

V gene TRBV2 combines with J gene TRBJ1-1; 8 bases map to TRBD1. Germline V gene data show CDR1 as SNHLY and CDR2 as FYNNEI. After removal of 9 bases from V and 1 base from J, the junction contained 7 bases not matched to a gene. The CDR3 totals 14 residues. The DNA of the CDR3 is TGTGCCAGAAATCCGGGACAGGCGAACACTGAAGCTTTCTTT. It encodes CARNPGQANTEAFF.

CDR3 in amino acids: CASNQGGGGELFF. CDR3 bases: TGTGCCAGCAATCAAGGGGGCGGAGGGGAGCTGTTTTTT. The chain joins TRBV2 to TRBJ2-2; 7 bases are shared with TRBD1. The CDR3 has 13 residues. CDR1 and CDR2 from the germline V gene are SNHLY and FYNNEI. V gave up 7 bases and J gave up 8 bases; unmatched junction bases: 7.

This CDR3 is CASSPPGLSDTQYF. CDR3 bases: TGTGCCAGCTCACCACCCGGGTTGAGCGATACGCAGTATTTT. This rearrangement joins TRBV18 to TRBJ2-3; D is ambiguous. Germline CDR1 KGHSH, CDR2 LQKENI. CDR3 size: 14 residues. V was cut by 0 bases and J by 6 bases, with 10 bases left in between.

The genes are TRBV5-4 and TRBJ2-3; TRBD2 agrees at 13 bases. Looked up from germline, CDR1 is SGHNT and CDR2 is YYREEE (reference sequence). Trimming cost V 4 bases and J 2 bases; bases outside gene matches: 4. The CDR3 totals 16 residues. The CDR3 is CASSGGLAGVTDTQYF. The CDR3 bases are TGTGCCAGCAGCGGTGGACTAGCGGGGGTCACAGATACGCAGTATTTT.

The chain is built from TRBV11-2 and TRBJ2-1; D is ambiguous. Germline CDR1 and CDR2: SGHAT and FQNNGV. The CDR3 loop spans 13 amino acids. V was cut by 2 bases and J by 6 bases, with 8 bases left in between. The CDR3 DNA reads TGTGCCAGCAGCTTACGGGTCAGCAATGAGCAGTTCTTC. Its translation is CASSLRVSNEQFF.

This clone was recorded only once. The gene calls are TRBV7-8 and TRBJ1-1; D not certain. Germline V gene sequence: CDR1 SGHVS, CDR2 FQNEAQ. With 1 base removed from V and 2 bases from J, the gap between germline ends came to 8 bases. The CDR3 loop spans 14 amino acids. CDR3 sequence reads: CASSLDTDNTEAFF. CDR3 sequence (DNA): TGTGCCAGCAGCTTAGATACAGATAACACTGAAGCTTTCTTT.

This sequence joins TRBV10-1 and TRBJ2-7, with TRBD1 as a possible D gene (5 bases). Germline CDR1 reads WNHNN; CDR2 reads SYGVQD (reference sequence). The CDR3 extends over 13 amino acids. V was shortened by 1 base and J by 4 bases, with 8 bases between the two germline ends. Here the CDR3 DNA reads TGCGCCAGCAGTGAGTTTCAGGGTTACGAGCAGTACTTC. It specifies CASSEFQGYEQYF.

This clone was observed once. V usage is TRBV2 and J usage is TRBJ2-1; possibly TRBD1 for D (6 bases). Germline lookup yields CDR1 SNHLY and CDR2 FYNNEI. V was pared by 5 bases and J by 7 bases, with 9 bases between. The CDR3 has 12 residues. For the CDR3, the DNA is TGTGCCAGCAGTATAGGGGGTAATGAGCAGTTCTTC. Amino acid sequence: CASSIGGNEQFF.

The chain combines TRBV5-1 with TRBJ2-7; 7 bases map to TRBD1. CDR3 length: 15 residues. The V and J ends lost 0 bases and 0 bases, in that order; junction bases with no gene match: 3. Germline CDR1 and CDR2: SGHRS and YFSETQ. The CDR3 sequence: CASSLVAGGSYEQYF. CDR3 in DNA: TGCGCCAGCAGCTTGGTGGCAGGGGGCTCCTACGAGCAGTACTTC.

The rearrangement links TRBV6-1 to TRBJ1-5, with TRBD1 as a possible D gene (5 bases). This CDR3 is built from 16 residues. V was pared by 5 bases and J by 0 bases, with 14 bases between. Germline V gene data show CDR1 as MNHNS and CDR2 as SASEGT. The CDR3 spells CASSKGEGGSNQPQHF. CDR3 DNA sequence: TGTGCCAGCAGTAAAGGGGAGGGTGGTAGCAATCAGCCCCAGCATTTT.

The V call is TRBV5-4, the J call TRBJ2-5, with TRBD1 matching 9 bases. CDR3 length equals 14 residues. From germline, CDR1 is SGHNT and CDR2 YYREEE (reference sequence). V dropped 4 bases and J dropped 4; count of bases not matched to a gene: 5. DNA of the CDR3: TGTGCCAGCAGCCCAGGACAGGGGCGAGAGACCCAGTACTTC. Its protein is CASSPGQGRETQYF.

The chain is built from TRBV19 and TRBJ1-1; D not certain. V lost 3 bases and J lost 11, with 13 bases in between. This CDR3 is 12 amino acids long. Germline CDR1 and CDR2: LNHDA and SQIVND (reference sequence). The CDR3: CASSIGLQDAFF. As DNA, the CDR3 is TGTGCCAGTAGTATCGGACTTCAGGATGCTTTCTTT. The whole variable domain, remainder taken from reference TRBV19 and TRBJ1-1, is DGGITQSPKYLFRKEGQNVTLSCEQNLNHDAMYWYRQDPGQGLRLIYYSQIVNDFQKGDIAEGYSVSREKKESFPLTVTSAQKNPTAFYLCASSIGLQDAFFGQGTRLTVV.

J is TRBJ2-7 and V is TRBV27; 7 nucleotides align to TRBD1. Germline V gene data show CDR1 as MNHEY and CDR2 as SMNVEV (reference sequence). V was clipped by 5 bases and J by 4 bases; unmatched bases: 5. The CDR3 sequence is 13 residues long. The CDR3 region is CASSPWTGYEQYF. As DNA, the CDR3 is TGTGCCAGCAGTCCGTGGACAGGTTACGAGCAGTACTTC.

The chain carries TRBV19 and TRBJ2-1, with 8 nucleotides matching TRBD2. The trim removed 2 bases at V and 9 bases at J, leaving 9 bases unmatched. Germline values: CDR1 LNHDA, CDR2 SQIVND (reference sequence). CDR3 length: 15 residues. The CDR3 loop reads CASSIPGLDRGEQFF. CDR3 bases: TGTGCCAGTAGTATACCGGGACTAGACAGAGGTGAGCAGTTCTTC.

V is TRBV7-6 and J is TRBJ2-7; TRBD2 aligns across 12 bases. Germline trimming cut 0 bases from V and 7 bases from J; bases unmatched to any gene: 13. The germline CDR1 and CDR2 sequences are SGHVS and FNYEAQ. The CDR3 consists of 18 residues. CDR3: CASSLAPPTSGGQGEQYF. CDR3 coding DNA: TGTGCCAGCAGCTTAGCCCCTCCGACTAGCGGGGGCCAAGGGGAGCAGTACTTC.

This clone is hyperexpanded (1% or more) within its sample. The chain is built from TRBV7-2 and TRBJ2-3; 9 nucleotides align to TRBD2. Losses at the gene ends were 6 bases for V and 5 bases for J; bases not matched to a gene: 6. This CDR3 has 14 residues. Germline V CDR1 and CDR2: SGHTA, FQGNSA. CDR3 sequence: CASSQRGAGDTQYF. In DNA, the CDR3 is TGTGCCAGCAGTCAGCGGGGGGCTGGAGATACGCAGTATTTT.

The chain is built from TRBV2 and TRBJ2-7; 8 bases fit TRBD1. The CDR3 is 11 residues long. V shed 8 bases and J 6 bases; nucleotides not matched to a gene: 3. CDR1 is SNHLY, CDR2 FYNNEI, per germline. The CDR3 here is CASSTGGEQYF. The CDR3 DNA sequence: TGTGCCAGCTCAACAGGGGGCGAGCAGTACTTC.

The gene calls are TRBV30 and TRBJ2-3; TRBD1 matches at 10 bases. V gave up 8 bases and J gave up 1 base; unmatched junction bases: 3. Germline V gene data show CDR1 as GTSNPN and CDR2 as SVGIG (reference sequence). CDR3 length: 13 residues. The CDR3 bases are TGTGCCGGACAGGGGGGAGGCACAGATACGCAGTATTTT. It codes for CAGQGGGTDTQYF.